This is a list of T cell receptor beta chains from one sample in a study of early T cells in non-severe SARS-CoV-2 infection. TCRdb processed the 5' RACE reads anew with MiXCR; each CDR3 protein has one entry. The sample holds 100,000 to 150,000 distinct CDR3 sequences, about 15% seen once. Sequences were obtained from whole blood. These receptor sequences come from an adult who was a healthcare worker with PCR-confirmed SARS-CoV-2 infection or an uninfected control (not recorded which). Each CDR3 is given without its conserved first and last residue. Each record gives: CDR3 length, V gene, J gene, CDR3 protein.

>12|TRBV6-5|TRBJ1-1
ASRIRQLNTEAF
>13|TRBV9|TRBJ2-6
ASSANRAGANVLT
>11|TRBV5-5|TRBJ1-1
ASSLGPGLEAF
>11|TRBV3-1|TRBJ1-2
ASSQSGHYGYT
>13|TRBV4-1|TRBJ1-1
ASSQLGQGSTEAF
>10|TRBV3-1|TRBJ1-1
ASSQVRGEAF
>12|TRBV5-1|TRBJ2-2
ASTSQQGTGELF
>14|TRBV27|TRBJ2-3
ASSSGQGKSTDTQY
>11|TRBV19|TRBJ1-2
ASSTDPNYGYT
>10|TRBV2|TRBJ2-7
ATRGLAYEQY
>12|TRBV7-6|TRBJ2-7
ASSWRPDSYEQY
>12|TRBV20-1|TRBJ1-1
CAGTGVRNTEAF
>12|TRBV5-1|TRBJ1-2
ASSPHDRSYGYT
>11|TRBV20-1|TRBJ2-3
SANQGVADTQY
>12|TRBV12-3/TRBV12-4|TRBJ1-2
ASRETGNNYGYT
>12|TRBV7-3|TRBJ2-5
ASSFGGRPETQY
>13|TRBV5-1|TRBJ2-2
ASSGLLSNTGELF
>14|TRBV12-3/TRBV12-4|TRBJ2-3
ASSTGRSTSTDTQY
>11|TRBV7-9|TRBJ2-3
ASSPGLGDTQY
>10|TRBV3-1|TRBJ2-1
ASSHFLNEQF
>11|TRBV29-1|TRBJ2-5
SVRKGMGETQY